The rows below give T cell receptor beta chains drawn from one sample of a study of blood T cell repertoires in COVID-19. Only in-frame clones appear in the TCRdb table, and some are missing; sequencing was by immunoSEQ multiplex PCR. The table lists fewer than 200,000 clones, almost 80% of them singletons. Sequences were obtained from PBMCs or T cells enriched from blood (not recorded which). Receptors originate from a woman aged 45-65 years who had recovered from COVID-19. The CDR3 runs from the conserved cysteine through the conserved F or W. A D gene is named only where the DNA matches it firmly. Size tells how often a clone was seen (once, few, many) or the class of an expanded clone, and some rows leave it out.

D	V	size	J	DNA	CDR3
.	TRBV6-5	few	TRBJ1-1	TGTGCCAGCAGTTACCGCAGGGGCGGGACTGAAGCTTTCTTT	CASSYRRGGTEAFF
TRBD1	TRBV12-5	.	TRBJ1-5	TGTGCTAGTGCCCCAGGGGGTAGCCAGCCCCAGCATTTT	CASAPGGSQPQHF
.	TRBV4-2	.	TRBJ2-1	TGTGCCAGCAGCCAAGACCCCCCAGACTCACTTTACAATGAGCAGTTCTTC	CASSQDPPDSLYNEQFF
TRBD2	TRBV30	once	TRBJ2-3	TGTGCCTGGAGTGCCCCCGGGACTAGTGGTAGCACAGATACGCAGTATTTT	CAWSAPGTSGSTDTQYF
TRBD2	TRBV5-6	.	TRBJ2-7	TGTGCCAGCAGGGGAGCGGGAAGCTCCTACGAGCAGTACTTC	CASRGAGSSYEQYF
.	TRBV4-1	.	TRBJ2-7	TGCGCCAGCAGCCAAGTTGGTAGCGGCTCCTACGAGCAGTACTTC	CASSQVGSGSYEQYF
TRBD1	TRBV18	.	TRBJ2-1	TGTGCCAGCTCACCACCGACGGGACAGGGGGCTAATAATGAGCAGTTCTTC	CASSPPTGQGANNEQFF
.	TRBV7-9	.	TRBJ1-2	TGTGCCAGCAGCATAGACAGATACTATGGCTACACCTTC	CASSIDRYYGYTF
TRBD2	TRBV10-3	.	TRBJ2-2	TGTGCCATCAGTGAGGGGTCCGGGACTAGCGGGAGCGTGGGGACCGGGGAGCTGTTTTTT	CAISEGSGTSGSVGTGELFF
.	TRBV11-1	.	TRBJ2-2	TGTGCCAGCAGCCCGAAACTGAACACCGGGGAGCTGTTTTTT	CASSPKLNTGELFF
.	TRBV5-1	.	TRBJ2-7	TGCGCCAGCAGCCTCCAGGGGAGCGGGAATGGATACGAGCAGTACTTC	CASSLQGSGNGYEQYF
TRBD1	TRBV6-6	.	TRBJ1-2	TGTGCCAGCAGTCGCGACAGGGTGAGCTACACCTTC	CASSRDRVSYTF
TRBD2	TRBV9	.	TRBJ2-7	TGTGCCAGCAGCGCGGCAGGACTAGAAAGAGACGAGCAGTACTTC	CASSAAGLERDEQYF
.	TRBV14	.	TRBJ1-1	TGTGCCAGCAGTCGAGCTCAAGGGGGCACTGAAGCTTTCTTT	CASSRAQGGTEAFF
TRBD1	TRBV6-5	.	TRBJ2-7	TGTGCCAGCAGTCCGGGACAGGGATTGTACGAGCAGTACTTC	CASSPGQGLYEQYF
.	TRBV6-5	.	TRBJ2-3	TGTGCCAGCCGGAGAGCGAGCACAGATACGCAGTATTTT	CASRRASTDTQYF
TRBD2	TRBV15	.	TRBJ2-1	TGTGCCACCAGCATAGATGGGACTAGCGGGAGGGCCCCCTACAATGAGCAGTTCTTC	CATSIDGTSGRAPYNEQFF
TRBD1	TRBV28	few	TRBJ1-1	TGTGCCAGCAGATCTTACAGGGGGCGCGAAACTGAAGCTTTCTTT	CASRSYRGRETEAFF
TRBD1	TRBV28	.	TRBJ1-5	TGTGCCAGCAGCGACAGGGGGCGGGACGCCCAGCATTTT	CASSDRGRDAQHF
TRBD2	TRBV4-2	.	TRBJ2-7	TGTGCCAGCAGCCATGACCGAACTAGCGGGAGTCCCTACGAGCAGTACTTC	CASSHDRTSGSPYEQYF
.	TRBV7-3	.	TRBJ2-6	TGTGCAGGGAGGGGGACTGGGGCCAACGTCCTGACTTTC	CAGRGTGANVLTF
TRBD1	TRBV30	once	TRBJ1-6	TGTGCCTGGAGTGTCGGGACAGGGCTTAATTCACCCCTCCACTTT	CAWSVGTGLNSPLHF